The rows below give T cell receptor beta chains drawn from one sample of a study of T cell responses to AZD1222 COVID-19 vaccine. Method: immunoSEQ multiplex PCR; TCRdb's copy keeps in-frame clones and lacks some. The top ten clones hold approximately 1.5% of a sample with more than 70,000 clones, 87% of them seen once. Sequencing used peripheral blood, obtained on day 0 of AZD1222 vaccination. The source is an adult in good health. Both conserved end residues are part of each CDR3. Fields, in order: V gene, clone size, D gene, J gene, CDR3 DNA, CDR3 protein. D genes are given only for firm matches. Size values are once, few and many counts, or a class for expanded clones, and some rows have none.

TRBV19	NA	NA	TRBJ1-2	TGTGCCACACTGGGACTTAACTATGGCTACACCTTC	CATLGLNYGYTF
TRBV18	NA	TRBD1	TRBJ1-6	TGTGCCAGCTCACCGGACAGGCTCCCTAGGGGGACCCTCCACTTT	CASSPDRLPRGTLHF
TRBV6-5	NA	NA	TRBJ2-6	TGTGCCAGCAGTTACAACGTAGCCTCTGGGGCCAACGTCCTGACTTTC	CASSYNVASGANVLTF
TRBV6-1	NA	NA	TRBJ2-7	TGTGCCAGCAGTGAAGCCCTTCAGGCCTCCTACGAGCAGTACTTC	CASSEALQASYEQYF
TRBV7-8	NA	NA	TRBJ1-2	TGTGCCAGCAGCATCCACGGGGGACGTTCTGGCTACACCTTC	CASSIHGGRSGYTF
TRBV30	NA	NA	TRBJ2-2	TGTGCCTGGAGTGTAGGGGGGAACACCGGGGAGCTGTTTTTT	CAWSVGGNTGELFF
TRBV30	NA	TRBD1	TRBJ1-1	TGTGCCGGGTCCTCACAGGGGTCGACTGAAGCTTTCTTT	CAGSSQGSTEAFF
TRBV18	once	NA	TRBJ1-3	TGTGCCAGCCCCAGTAACTCTGGAAACACCATATATTTT	CASPSNSGNTIYF
TRBV6-1	NA	NA	TRBJ1-1	TGTGCCAGCAGTGATCGAGGGGGGGACACTGAAGCTTTCTTT	CASSDRGGDTEAFF
TRBV7-3	once	TRBD1	TRBJ1-1	TGTGCCAGCAGCTTAACAGGAGGACAGGCTACCGAAGCTTTCTTT	CASSLTGGQATEAFF
TRBV30	NA	NA	TRBJ1-5	TGTGCCTGGAGTGTCAGTAATCAGCCCCAGCATTTT	CAWSVSNQPQHF
TRBV19	few	NA	TRBJ2-1	TGTGCCAGTAGCGTACAGGGTATGGGTGAGCAGTTCTTC	CASSVQGMGEQFF
TRBV6-4	NA	NA	TRBJ1-6	TGTGCCAGCAGTGGGACCGTCTATTCACCCCTCCACTTT	CASSGTVYSPLHF
TRBV7-6	NA	TRBD2	TRBJ2-5	TGTGCCAGCAGCCAAAGGACTAGCGGGAGCAGGGAGACCCAGTACTTC	CASSQRTSGSRETQYF
TRBV6-5	NA	TRBD2	TRBJ2-7	TGTGCCAGCACCAAAGCGGGAGAGGGCTACGAGCAGTACTTC	CASTKAGEGYEQYF
TRBV19	NA	NA	TRBJ1-5	TGTGCCAGTAAGGTTTGGTCGGGGGGGTTTCAGCCCCAGCATTTT	CASKVWSGGFQPQHF
TRBV12-3/TRBV12-4	NA	NA	TRBJ1-5	TGTGCCAGCAGTTTAGTTATGAATCAGCCCCAGCATTTT	CASSLVMNQPQHF
TRBV6-1	NA	NA	TRBJ1-1	TGTGCCAGCAGTGAAGCCCCTCGGTTCGGTGAAGCTTTCTTT	CASSEAPRFGEAFF
TRBV4-2	once	TRBD1	TRBJ2-7	TGTGCCAGCAGCCAAGATTGGGACAGTACCTACGAGCAGTACTTC	CASSQDWDSTYEQYF
TRBV4-1	once	TRBD1	TRBJ1-5	TGCGCCAGCAGCCAAGAGGACAGGGTGATTAGCAATCAGCCCCAGCATTTT	CASSQEDRVISNQPQHF
TRBV13	NA	NA	TRBJ2-7	TGTGCCAGCAGCCTCGACAACTCCTACGAGCAGTACTTC	CASSLDNSYEQYF
TRBV6-1	NA	NA	TRBJ1-2	TGTGCCAGCAGTGAAGCTCATGGGGGCTACGGCTATGGCTACACCTTC	CASSEAHGGYGYGYTF
TRBV12-3/TRBV12-4	NA	NA	TRBJ1-4	TGTGCCAGCAGTCTCAGTGAAAAACTGTTTTTT	CASSLSEKLFF
TRBV15	NA	NA	TRBJ2-3	TGTGCCACCAGCAGAGGGGAGATAGCTAGCACAGATACGCAGTATTTT	CATSRGEIASTDTQYF
TRBV27	NA	NA	TRBJ1-5	TGTGCCAGCAGACCTCTCAAGAGTGGGAATCAGCCCCAGCATTTT	CASRPLKSGNQPQHF
TRBV20-1	NA	NA	TRBJ2-2	TGCAGTGCTCTTAGGGGGGGGGAGCTGTTTTTT	CSALRGGELFF
TRBV7-6	NA	NA	TRBJ2-7	TGTGCCAGCAGCCCGACTAGGAGGACCTACGAGCAGTACTTC	CASSPTRRTYEQYF
TRBV19	NA	TRBD2	TRBJ2-7	TGTGCCAGTAGTATGGGGACTAGTCCTTACGAGCAGTACTTC	CASSMGTSPYEQYF
TRBV6-5	NA	NA	TRBJ2-1	TGTGCCAGCACTTGGAGCGGAGGCAATCCGTTCTTC	CASTWSGGNPFF
TRBV18	NA	TRBD2	TRBJ2-1	TGTGCCAGCTCACTCCTAGCGGGAGGGCCCAACAATGAGCAGTTCTTC	CASSLLAGGPNNEQFF
TRBV18	NA	NA	TRBJ2-6	TGTGCCAGCTCACCACCGGGCACGGCTGGGGCCAACGTCCTGACTTTC	CASSPPGTAGANVLTF
TRBV5-4	once	TRBD1	TRBJ1-3	TGTGCCAACCATGGACAGGGCGCACACACCATATATTTT	CANHGQGAHTIYF